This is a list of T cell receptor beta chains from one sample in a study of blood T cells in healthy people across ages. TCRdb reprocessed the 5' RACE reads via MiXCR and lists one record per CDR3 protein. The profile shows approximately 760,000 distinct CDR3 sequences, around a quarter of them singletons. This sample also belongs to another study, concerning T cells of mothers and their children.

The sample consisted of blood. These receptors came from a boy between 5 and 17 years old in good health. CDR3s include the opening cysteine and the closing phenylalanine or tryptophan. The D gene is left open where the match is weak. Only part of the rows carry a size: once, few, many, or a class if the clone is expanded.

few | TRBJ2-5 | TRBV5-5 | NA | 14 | TGTGCCAGCAGCTTGGACAGGTCAAGGGAGACCCAGTACTTC | CASSLDRSRETQYF
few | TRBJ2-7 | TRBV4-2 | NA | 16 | TGTGCCAGCAGCCAAGATCATGACGGGAGCGTCTACGAGCAGTACTTC | CASSQDHDGSVYEQYF
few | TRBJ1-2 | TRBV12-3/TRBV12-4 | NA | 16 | TGTGCCAGCAGTTTAATGAATCTGGGAGGCAACTATGGCTACACCTTC | CASSLMNLGGNYGYTF
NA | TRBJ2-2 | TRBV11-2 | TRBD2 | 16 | TGTGCCAGCAGCTTAGAGCTAGCGGGATCCACCGGGGAGCTGTTTTTT | CASSLELAGSTGELFF
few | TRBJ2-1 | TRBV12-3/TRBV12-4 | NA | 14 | TGTGCCAGCAGTTTTCCCCTGGGCCCCAATGAGCAGTTCTTC | CASSFPLGPNEQFF
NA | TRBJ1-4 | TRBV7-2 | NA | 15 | TGTGCCAGCAGCTTATATAACAGCTTTAATGAAAAACTGTTTTTT | CASSLYNSFNEKLFF
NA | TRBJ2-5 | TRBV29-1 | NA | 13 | TGCAGCGTCCGGCTGGTGCTCCAAGAGACCCAGTACTTC | CSVRLVLQETQYF
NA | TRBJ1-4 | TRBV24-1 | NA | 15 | TGTGCCACCAGTGCCTCCGGGTCCAGAAATGAAAAACTGTTTTTT | CATSASGSRNEKLFF
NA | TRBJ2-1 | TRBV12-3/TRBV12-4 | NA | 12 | TGTGCCGGCAGCCCCGTCTTGAATGAGCAGTTCTTC | CAGSPVLNEQFF
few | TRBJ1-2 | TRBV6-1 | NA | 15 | TGTGCCAGCAGCGCAACCGCAGGACAAGGCTATGGCTACACCTTC | CASSATAGQGYGYTF
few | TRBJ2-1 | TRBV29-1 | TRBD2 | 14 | TGCAGCGTACCGGGACTAGTTATGGGTAATGAGCAGTTCTTC | CSVPGLVMGNEQFF